The 18 T cell receptor beta chains in this list originate from one sample, sequenced in a study of cytomegalovirus exposure and HLA in healthy donors. Generated by immunoSEQ multiplex PCR, the TCRdb table keeps only in-frame clones and is missing some. This sample has tens of thousands of clones, with around 90% found just once. The sample comprised PBMCs. These receptors originate from a woman aged 25 to 45 in good health and CMV-seronegative.

This clone was seen repeatedly, ten times or more. The rearrangement links TRBV4-1 to TRBJ2-1; D may be TRBD2 (6 bases). CDR1 is MGHRA and CDR2 is YSYEKL in the germline V gene. V was pared by 4 bases and J by 6 bases, with 10 bases between. CDR3 size: 13 residues. Here the CDR3 reads CASSRDFLNEQFF. The CDR3 DNA reads TGCGCCAGCAGCCGGGACTTCCTCAATGAGCAGTTCTTC.

The rearrangement links TRBV6-5 to TRBJ1-1; 7 nucleotides agree with TRBD1. This CDR3 has 14 residues. V gave up 2 bases and J gave up 5 bases; unmatched junction bases: 5. Germline CDR1 reads MNHEY; CDR2 reads SVGAGI. CDR3 sequence reads: CASSYGQGVTEAFF. In nucleotides, the CDR3 is TGTGCCAGCAGTTACGGGCAGGGGGTTACTGAAGCTTTCTTT.

V is TRBV28 and J is TRBJ2-2, with 7 bases aligning to TRBD1. CDR3 length: 16 residues. V gave up 5 bases and J gave up 7 bases; unmatched junction bases: 13. Germline-derived CDR1 and CDR2 are MDHEN and SYDVKM. The chain's CDR3 is CASSPPRQGEHGELFF. The CDR3 nucleotides read TGTGCCAGCAGTCCCCCCCGGCAGGGGGAACACGGGGAGCTGTTTTTT.

V usage is TRBV9 and J usage is TRBJ2-2; TRBD2 matches at 8 bases. This CDR3 spans 16 amino acids. After removal of 0 bases from V and 4 bases from J, the junction contained 5 bases not matched to a gene. The germline V gene encodes CDR1 SGDLS and CDR2 YYNGEE. CDR3 region: CASSVEAGVGTGELFF. The CDR3 DNA reads as TGTGCCAGCAGCGTAGAAGCGGGAGTGGGCACCGGGGAGCTGTTTTTT.

The chain has TRBV9 and TRBJ1-1; 7 bases align to TRBD1. The CDR3 extends over 14 amino acids. Trimming at V came to 2 bases and at J to 4 bases, leaving 5 bases not matched to a gene. Germline loops: CDR1 SGDLS, CDR2 YYNGEE. This CDR3 is CASSVLSGGTEAFF. The CDR3 nucleotides are TGTGCCAGCAGCGTCCTCTCAGGGGGCACTGAAGCTTTCTTT. The whole variable domain, remainder taken from reference TRBV9 and TRBJ1-1, is DSGVTQTPKHLITATGQRVTLRCSPRSGDLSVYWYQQSLDQGLQFLIQYYNGEERAKGNILERFSAQQFPDLHSELNLSSLELGDSALYFCASSVLSGGTEAFFGQGTRLTVV.

This chain links TRBV5-1 with TRBJ1-1, with 8 bases that match TRBD1. This CDR3 is 16 amino acids long. The V segment lost 4 bases and the J segment 2 bases; nucleotides outside the gene matches: 10. Germline V gives CDR1 SGHRS, CDR2 YFSETQ. The CDR3 coding sequence is TGCGCCAGCAGCCACGGACAGGGCTACGTTAACACTGAAGCTTTCTTT. Residues: CASSHGQGYVNTEAFF.

This chain connects TRBV6-5 to TRBJ1-1; D perhaps matches TRBD1 (5 bases). The CDR3 loop spans 13 amino acids. Germline values: CDR1 MNHEY, CDR2 SVGAGI. The ends were cut back, 6 bases at V and 0 bases at J, with 8 bases in the middle. CDR3 sequence reads: CASRHRLNTEAFF. The CDR3 coding sequence is TGTGCCAGCAGGCACAGGCTGAACACTGAAGCTTTCTTT.

The V gene is TRBV28, the J gene TRBJ2-7; tentative D call: TRBD2 (6 bases). Germline CDR1 reads MDHEN; CDR2 reads SYDVKM. The CDR3 extends over 15 amino acids. V dropped 4 bases and J dropped 3 bases, with 16 bases sitting between them. CDR3 nucleotides: TGTGCCAGCAGTTCCCTTTTAGCGGTGCACTACGAGCAGTACTTC. It codes for CASSSLLAVHYEQYF. Using reference TRBV28 and TRBJ2-7 for the parts outside the CDR3, the full variable domain is DVKVTQSSRYLVKRTGEKVFLECVQDMDHENMFWYRQDPGLGLRLIYFSYDVKMKEKGDIPEGYSVSREKKERFSLILESASTNQTSMYLCASSSLLAVHYEQYFGPGTRLTVT.

As for this clone: This CDR3 is also generated by other DNA sequences in the sample. The V gene is TRBV28, the J gene TRBJ2-7; D gene ambiguous. V was trimmed by 3 bases and J by 3 bases, leaving 3 bases between them. The CDR3 extends over 11 amino acids. CDR1 and CDR2 (germline): MDHEN, SYDVKM. Here the CDR3 reads CASSFLYEQYF. The CDR3 region has the DNA TGTGCCAGCAGTTTCCTCTACGAGCAGTACTTC.

This chain links TRBV28 with TRBJ1-2, with TRBD1 matching 9 bases. The germline V gene has CDR1 MDHEN and CDR2 SYDVKM. After removal of 4 bases from V and 4 bases from J, the junction contained 7 bases not matched to a gene. This CDR3 is built from 15 residues. The CDR3 sequence is CASSSGTGNLYGYTF. As DNA, the CDR3 is TGTGCCAGCAGTTCAGGGACAGGGAACCTCTATGGCTACACCTTC.

The rearrangement links TRBV2 to TRBJ2-7, with TRBD2 matching over 7 bases. CDR1 and CDR2 from the germline V gene are SNHLY and FYNNEI. CDR3 size: 14 residues. The ends lost 8 bases at V and 2 bases at J; junction bases unmatched: 9. CDR3 sequence: CASGGRDFTYEQYF. The DNA of the CDR3 is TGTGCCAGCGGGGGGAGGGACTTTACCTACGAGCAGTACTTC. The variable domain in full, with the rest retrieved from reference TRBV2 and TRBJ2-7, is EPEVTQTPSHQVTQMGQEVILRCVPISNHLYFYWYRQILGQKVEFLVSFYNNEISEKSEIFDDQFSVERPDGSNFTLKIRSTKLEDSAMYFCASGGRDFTYEQYFGPGTRLTVT.

V gene TRBV18 combines with J gene TRBJ2-1, with D possibly matching TRBD2 (5 bases). The CDR3 runs 13 residues. V was clipped by 3 bases and J by 6 bases, with 9 bases between them. Germline loops: CDR1 KGHSH, CDR2 LQKENI. This chain's CDR3 is CASSPAGVNEQFF. The CDR3 bases are TGTGCCAGCTCACCCGCCGGGGTCAATGAGCAGTTCTTC.

The V gene is TRBV27, the J gene TRBJ2-7; 13 bases agree with TRBD2. V shed 7 bases and J 2 bases; nucleotides not matched to a gene: 5. The CDR3 totals 15 residues. Germline lookup yields CDR1 MNHEY and CDR2 SMNVEV (reference sequence). Here the CDR3 reads CASMDGLAGAYEQYF. CDR3 DNA: TGTGCCAGCATGGACGGACTAGCGGGAGCCTACGAGCAGTACTTC.

The gene calls are TRBV30 and TRBJ2-1, with 7 bases matching TRBD1. The trim removed 8 bases at V and 5 bases at J, leaving 12 bases unmatched. The CDR3 runs 14 residues. The germline V gene has CDR1 GTSNPN and CDR2 SVGIG (reference sequence). The CDR3 DNA is TGTGCCGGGGTCAGGGCAGGGGGAGACAATGAGCAGTTCTTC. Translation gives CAGVRAGGDNEQFF.

The V and J genes are TRBV20-1 and TRBJ1-2, with D tentatively TRBD1 (5 bases). The CDR3 runs to 9 residues. V was clipped by 7 bases and J by 6 bases, with 6 bases between them. Looked up from germline, CDR1 is DFQATT and CDR2 is SNEGSKA (reference sequence). CDR3 amino acids: CSGGDGYTF. CDR3 coding DNA: TGCAGTGGGGGGGATGGCTACACCTTC.

The chain uses TRBV7-2 and TRBJ2-7; TRBD2 aligns across 8 bases. The CDR3 sequence is 15 residues long. The junction had 5 bases not matched to a gene; V was cut back by 4 bases and J by 0 bases. Germline loops: CDR1 SGHTA, CDR2 FQGNSA. CDR3 nucleotides: TGTGCCAGCAGCTATCGACTAGCGCACTCCTACGAGCAGTACTTC. Residues: CASSYRLAHSYEQYF.

This chain connects TRBV19 to TRBJ1-5; perhaps TRBD1 as D (5 bases). Trimming pared 4 bases from V and 7 bases from J, leaving 11 bases between. CDR3 length: 13 amino acids. CDR1 is LNHDA, CDR2 SQIVND, per germline (reference sequence). Here the CDR3 reads CASSSRVRQPQHF. CDR3 in DNA: TGTGCCAGTAGTAGCAGGGTGAGGCAGCCCCAGCATTTT.

The V call is TRBV7-8, the J call TRBJ2-7; 7 bases fit TRBD1. The junction had 21 bases not matched to a gene; V was cut back by 5 bases and J by 2 bases. The CDR3 sequence is 19 residues long. Germline CDR1 reads SGHVS; CDR2 reads FQNEAQ. CDR3: CASSNLVGVRDSEPYEQYF. CDR3 nucleotides: TGTGCCAGCAGCAACCTAGTTGGGGTTAGGGACAGCGAACCCTACGAGCAGTACTTC.